The 8 T cell receptor beta chains below all came from one sample that was sequenced in a study of cytomegalovirus exposure and HLA in healthy donors. PCR was performed using 60 Vbeta and 13 Jbeta primers. Here immunoSEQ multiplex PCR was the method, and the copy in TCRdb shows in-frame clones only, minus some. The table has 150,000 to 200,000 clones, roughly 80% seen once. Sequences were obtained from PBMCs. The receptors were gathered from a boy aged 10-17 years in good health and CMV-seronegative.

The CDR3 nucleotides are TGTGCCACCAGCAGAGGGCTAGCGGGGGATACGCAGTATTTT. Its translation: CATSRGLAGDTQYF. This sequence joins TRBV15 and TRBJ2-3; 9 nucleotides align to TRBD2. Germline loops: CDR1 LNHNV, CDR2 YYDKDF (reference sequence). CDR3 length: 14 residues. With V trimmed by 1 base and J by 6 bases, 2 bases remained unmatched.

The chain combines TRBV2 with TRBJ2-7; maybe TRBD2 (5 bases). Per the germline V gene, CDR1 is SNHLY and CDR2 is FYNNEI. V shed 8 bases and J shed 5 bases, with 13 bases lying between them. The CDR3 length is 12 residues. The CDR3 protein is CASGGLGNEQYF. The CDR3 DNA reads as TGTGCCAGCGGAGGATTGGGAAACGAGCAGTACTTC.

The chain carries TRBV6-5 and TRBJ2-2; D not certain. With 6 bases removed from V and 1 base from J, the gap between germline ends came to 9 bases. The germline V gene encodes CDR1 MNHEY and CDR2 SVGAGI. The CDR3 has 14 amino acids. The CDR3 DNA sequence: TGTGCCAGCAGATGGAGCCGGAACACCGGGGAGCTGTTTTTT. As protein: CASRWSRNTGELFF.

V is TRBV19 and J is TRBJ1-3, with TRBD1 as a possible D gene (6 bases). The germline V gene encodes CDR1 LNHDA and CDR2 SQIVND (reference sequence). Trimming removed 6 bases at V and 4 bases at J, with 13 bases between. The CDR3 consists of 14 residues. The chain's CDR3 is CASSTQGGGNTIYF. CDR3 coding DNA: TGTGCCAGTAGCACACAGGGTGGGGGAAACACCATATATTTT.

The J gene is TRBJ2-1, the V gene TRBV2; 11 bases map to TRBD1. CDR3 length equals 16 residues. CDR1 and CDR2 from the germline V gene are SNHLY and FYNNEI. J lost 7 bases, V lost 6 bases, and 11 bases had no gene match. CDR3: CASSAGQGAGGNEQFF. CDR3 in DNA: TGTGCCAGCAGCGCCGGACAGGGGGCCGGAGGGAATGAGCAGTTCTTC.

The chain recombines TRBV10-3 with TRBJ2-1; D is possibly TRBD1 (5 bases). V shed 1 base and J shed 8 bases, with 15 bases lying between them. The CDR3 sequence is 15 residues long. In germline, CDR1 is ENHRY, CDR2 SYGVKD. This chain's CDR3 is CAISEYRPRADEQFF. The CDR3 region has the DNA TGTGCCATCAGTGAGTACCGCCCCAGGGCGGATGAGCAGTTCTTC.

This clone is a singleton in its sample. J is TRBJ1-1 and V is TRBV5-1; a possible D gene is TRBD1 (6 bases). V lost 2 bases to trimming and J lost 1 base, with 9 bases between them. The CDR3 covers 14 residues. CDR1 SGHRS and CDR2 YFSETQ come from the germline V gene. The CDR3 loop is CASSFGQRNTEAFF. CDR3 bases: TGCGCCAGCAGCTTCGGACAGCGGAACACTGAAGCTTTCTTT. Based on the CDR3 plus reference TRBV5-1 and TRBJ1-1, the full variable domain is KAGVTQTPRYLIKTRGQQVTLSCSPISGHRSVSWYQQTPGQGLQFLFEYFSETQRNKGNFPGRFSGRQFSNSRSEMNVSTLELGDSALYLCASSFGQRNTEAFFGQGTRLTVV.

The genes are TRBV9 and TRBJ2-7; maybe TRBD1 (6 bases). The CDR3 sequence is 14 residues long. V lost 4 bases and J lost 2, with 13 bases in between. Germline CDR1 SGDLS, CDR2 YYNGEE. CDR3 nucleotide sequence: TGTGCCAGCAGCACCTGGACAGACCCCTACGAGCAGTACTTC. It is translated as CASSTWTDPYEQYF.